This TCR beta chain was recovered during a study of blood T cell repertoires in COVID-19. In the study overall: T cells, B-cell-depleted T cells, or PBMCs supplied cDNA or gDNA.

The protocol was immunoSEQ multiplex PCR, while the TCRdb copy is restricted to in-frame clones and leaves out a portion. Of 200,000 to 300,000 clones detected, over 80% appear once; the ten largest clones hold more than 5%. Sequencing used peripheral blood. The sequence derives from a human donor in a cohort sampled during active COVID-19.

CDR3 bases: TGTGCCAGCAGTCCTAATTATGAGCAGTTCTTC. As protein: CASSPNYEQFF. The chain couples TRBV2 to TRBJ2-1; D gene unclear. The CDR3 contains 11 residues. The germline V gene has CDR1 SNHLY and CDR2 FYNNEI. Trimming removed 5 bases at V and 8 bases at J, with 7 bases between.